One TCR beta chain is described in this entry. V lost 8 bases to trimming and J lost 6 bases; unmatched junction nucleotides: 4. This CDR3 contains 11 residues. Germline loops: CDR1 MDHEN, CDR2 SYDVKM. Some clones are missing from TCRdb's copy, which holds only in-frame ones; the method was immunoSEQ multiplex PCR. The sample records 75,000 to 90,000 clones, around 90% being singletons. The sample belongs to a study of technical replicates of blood from a few donors. The sample was T cells isolated from PBMCs. This rearrangement joins TRBV28 to TRBJ2-7; 7 bases map to TRBD2. The clonotype originates from a human donor in good health. CDR3: CASHWEGEQYF. DNA of the CDR3: TGTGCCAGCCATTGGGAGGGCGAGCAGTACTTC.